Sequencing of this T cell receptor (beta chain) was carried out in a study of T cells in Graves' hyperthyroidism and ophthalmopathy. Regions amplified from RNA transcripts were the TCR beta CDR3 regions. During a first-round RT-PCR of the TCR CDR3, the HTBI primer set was used. One entry per CDR3 protein, called by TCRdb with MiXCR from the multiplex PCR reads. Found here are about 540,000 distinct CDR3 sequences, about half of them singletons; the top ten hold nearly 8.5%. The study defined stable Graves' hyperthyroidism as no ophthalmopathy progression within 18 months. Clinical symptoms, serum thyroxine, TRAb, thyroid ultrasound and orbital computed tomography informed diagnoses. This clonotype was recorded a few times. CDR1 LNHDA and CDR2 SQIVND come from the germline V gene (reference sequence). This CDR3 spans 14 amino acids. The V and J ends lost 7 bases and 1 base respectively, with 11 bases between them.

The chain has TRBV19 and TRBJ1-3; D call uncertain. The TCR comes from a young woman with Graves' hyperthyroidism. Material for sequencing was peripheral blood or thyroid tissue (not recorded which). The CDR3 nucleotides read TGTGCCAGTACCTCCCGGCGTTCTGGAAACACCATATATTTT. Amino acid sequence: CASTSRRSGNTIYF.